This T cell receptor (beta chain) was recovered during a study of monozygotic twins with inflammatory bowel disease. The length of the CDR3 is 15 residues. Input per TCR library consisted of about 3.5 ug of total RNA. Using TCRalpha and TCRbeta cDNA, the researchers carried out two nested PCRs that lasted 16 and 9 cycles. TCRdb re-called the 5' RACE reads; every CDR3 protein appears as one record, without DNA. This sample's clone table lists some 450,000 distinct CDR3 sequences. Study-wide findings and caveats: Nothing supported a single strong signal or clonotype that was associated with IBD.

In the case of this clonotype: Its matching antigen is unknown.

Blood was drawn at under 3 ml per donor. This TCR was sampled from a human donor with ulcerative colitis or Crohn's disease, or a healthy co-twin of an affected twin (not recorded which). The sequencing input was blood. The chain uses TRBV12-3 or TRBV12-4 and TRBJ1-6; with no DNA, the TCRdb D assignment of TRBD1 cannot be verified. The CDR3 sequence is CASSPGDTGNSPLHF.